These 15 T cell receptor beta chains were sequenced from one sample in a study of T-cell reconstitution after alpha-beta-depleted transplantation in children. Unique molecular identifiers were used to barcode this TCRbeta library. TCRdb re-analysed the PCR reads in MiXCR, keeping a single row per CDR3 protein. The table lists about 440,000 distinct CDR3 sequences, roughly 44% of them singletons. The material sequenced was PBMCs, taken before TCRalphabeta/CD19-depleted stem cell transplant. Receptors originate from a girl aged 2-10 years with aplastic anemia, due to receive a stem cell transplant.

As for this clonotype: Germline is not matched at one junction end, which may reflect a read error. CDR3 DNA sequence: TGTGCCAACAGTTTCCGGAGACAGGGGGCATCCTATGGCTACACCTTC. Protein sequence: CANSFRRQGASYGYTF. The chain carries TRBV12-3 or TRBV12-4 and TRBJ1-2; 10 bases agree with TRBD1. This CDR3 spans 16 amino acids.

The chain recombines TRBV3-1 with TRBJ2-7; 12 positions match TRBD2. Germline V gives CDR1 LGHDT, CDR2 YNNKEL (reference sequence). V lost 8 bases and J lost 5; bases outside the gene matches: 19. This CDR3 comprises 18 residues. The CDR3 is CASCWTSGTRISQDEQYF. The CDR3 DNA sequence: TGTGCCAGCTGTTGGACTAGCGGGACAAGGATTAGTCAGGACGAGCAGTACTTC.

The J gene is TRBJ2-1, the V gene TRBV20-1, with TRBD2 matching over 13 bases. Trimming at V came to 1 base and at J to 8 bases, leaving 5 bases not matched to a gene. Germline V gene sequence: CDR1 DFQATT, CDR2 SNEGSKA (reference sequence). The CDR3 spans 15 residues. The CDR3 is CSARGTSGSLYEQFF. DNA for the CDR3: TGCAGTGCTAGAGGGACTAGCGGGAGTCTCTATGAGCAGTTCTTC.

About this clonotype: This may be a read error, as it is one base from a much larger clone. CDR3 bases: TGTGACAGCAGTTCCCAAGGCGACTACAATGAGCAGTTCTTC. It translates to CDSSSQGDYNEQFF. The genes are TRBV28 and TRBJ2-1; D uncertain. Germline V gene data show CDR1 as MDHEN and CDR2 as SYDVKM. The CDR3 is 14 amino acids.

This clonotype has ten or more counts. The V call is TRBV29-1, the J call TRBJ2-2; D unclear. The CDR3 is 13 amino acids. CDR1 is SQVTM and CDR2 is ANQGSEA in the germline V gene. V gave up 5 bases and J gave up 1 base, with 8 bases separating them. CDR3 in amino acids: CSVRSGNTGELFF. The CDR3 coding sequence is TGCAGCGTTAGGTCAGGGAACACCGGGGAGCTGTTTTTT.

The chain links TRBV7-9 to TRBJ1-4; possible D gene TRBD1, 5 bases. V gave up 2 bases and J gave up 8 bases, with 12 bases separating them. The CDR3 runs 14 residues. Germline CDR1 and CDR2: SEHNR and FQNEAQ (reference sequence). The CDR3 DNA follows: TGTGCCAGCAGCTTAAAGCTGGGACGGGAAAAACTGTTTTTT. Translated, it gives CASSLKLGREKLFF.

This chain links TRBV18 with TRBJ2-7; TRBD2 is a possible D gene (6 bases). The CDR3 consists of 13 residues. With 5 bases removed from V and 5 bases from J, the gap between germline ends came to 13 bases. Germline assignment: CDR1 KGHSH and CDR2 LQKENI. CDR3 region: CASSTGVGDEQYF. The CDR3 DNA is TGTGCCAGCTCAACGGGAGTGGGGGACGAGCAGTACTTC.

Ten or more counts support this clonotype. This chain joins TRBV19 and TRBJ2-3, with D maybe TRBD1 (6 bases). Germline values: CDR1 LNHDA, CDR2 SQIVND (reference sequence). Trimming pared 3 bases from V and 0 bases from J, leaving 7 bases between. The CDR3 loop spans 14 amino acids. The CDR3 protein is CASSIRGSTDTQYF. The CDR3 bases are TGTGCCAGTAGTATCAGGGGTAGCACAGATACGCAGTATTTT.

The rearrangement joins TRBV11-2 to TRBJ2-7, with D perhaps assigned TRBD1 or TRBD2 (6 bases each). Germline CDR1 SGHAT, CDR2 FQNNGV. CDR3 length: 16 amino acids. The ends were cut back, 5 bases at V and 3 bases at J, with 20 bases in the middle. CDR3 region: CASSVNREVVYYEQYF. The DNA of the CDR3 is TGTGCCAGCAGCGTTAACAGGGAGGTGGTCTACTACGAGCAGTACTTC.

This clonotype occurred many times. The rearrangement joins TRBV15 to TRBJ2-5, with D possibly being TRBD2 (6 bases). V lost 0 bases, J lost 4 bases, and 9 bases lay in between. This CDR3 spans 14 amino acids. In germline, CDR1 is LNHNV, CDR2 YYDKDF (reference sequence). CDR3 in DNA: TGTGCCACCAGCAGAGACGGACTATTAGAGACCCAGTACTTC. It encodes CATSRDGLLETQYF.

The rearrangement uses TRBV20-1 and TRBJ2-3; D remains unclear. The CDR3 extends over 11 amino acids. Germline-derived CDR1 and CDR2 are DFQATT and SNEGSKA (reference sequence). V was shortened by 5 bases and J by 8 bases, with 11 bases between the two germline ends. CDR3 sequence: CSAPRWFTQYF. The CDR3 nucleotides read TGCAGTGCTCCGAGATGGTTTACGCAGTATTTT.

This chain joins TRBV21-1 and TRBJ1-3. TRBV21-1 is shown as a pseudogene. The CDR3 totals 12 residues. The CDR3 spells CASSKSLNTIYF. The CDR3 region has the DNA TGTGCCAGCAGCAAATCCTTAAACACCATATATTTT.

The gene calls are TRBV7-7 and TRBJ2-2, with a weak D call TRBD2 (5 bases). V was clipped by 5 bases and J by 5 bases, with 18 bases between them. CDR3 length: 16 residues. Germline V gene data show CDR1 as SSHAT and CDR2 as FNYEAQ (reference sequence). The CDR3 spells CASSPSRDPNTGELFF. The CDR3 bases are TGTGCCAGCAGCCCTTCGAGGGATCCCAATACCGGGGAGCTGTTTTTT.

The chain has TRBV10-2 and TRBJ2-7; 7 nucleotides match TRBD2. The CDR3 spans 14 residues. J gave up 2 bases and V 6 bases, and 7 bases lay outside the gene matches. The germline CDR1 and CDR2 sequences are WSHSY and SAAADI. The DNA for the CDR3 is TGCGCCAGCAGACCTGGACGGGGGGCCTACGAGCAGTACTTC. Protein: CASRPGRGAYEQYF.

This rearrangement joins TRBV6-4 to TRBJ2-3; TRBD2 aligns across 7 bases. Unmatched junction bases numbered 7, after V lost 7 bases and J lost 0 bases. This CDR3 is built from 15 residues. Germline V lookup: CDR1 MRHNA, CDR2 SNTAGT. CDR3 nucleotides: TGTGCCAGCAACACCGGGACTATTAGCACAGATACGCAGTATTTT. Its protein is CASNTGTISTDTQYF.